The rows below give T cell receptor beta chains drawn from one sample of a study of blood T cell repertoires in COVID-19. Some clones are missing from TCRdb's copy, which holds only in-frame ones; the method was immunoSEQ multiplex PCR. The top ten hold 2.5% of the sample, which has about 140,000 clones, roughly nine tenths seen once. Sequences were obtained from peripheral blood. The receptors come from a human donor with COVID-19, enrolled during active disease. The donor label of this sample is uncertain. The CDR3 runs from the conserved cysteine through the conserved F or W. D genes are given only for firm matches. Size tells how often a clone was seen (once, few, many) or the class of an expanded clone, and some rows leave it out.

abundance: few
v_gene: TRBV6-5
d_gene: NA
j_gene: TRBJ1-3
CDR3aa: CASSSGYTIYF
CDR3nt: TGTGCCAGCAGTTCAGGGTACACCATATATTTT

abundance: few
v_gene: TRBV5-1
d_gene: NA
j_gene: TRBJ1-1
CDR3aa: CASSMTGNTEAFF
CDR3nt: TGCGCCAGCAGCATGACGGGGAACACTGAAGCTTTCTTT

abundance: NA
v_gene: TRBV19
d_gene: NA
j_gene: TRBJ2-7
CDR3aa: CASSTSGGRTYEQYF
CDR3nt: TGTGCCAGTAGTACCTCAGGTGGCCGCACCTACGAGCAGTACTTC

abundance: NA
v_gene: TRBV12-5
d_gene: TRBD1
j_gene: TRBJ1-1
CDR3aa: CASGSEGARGEAFF
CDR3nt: TGTGCTAGTGGTTCCGAGGGGGCGCGAGGTGAAGCTTTCTTT

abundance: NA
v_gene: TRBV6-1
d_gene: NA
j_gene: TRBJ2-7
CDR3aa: CASSDSFREQYF
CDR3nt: TGTGCCAGCAGTGATTCTTTCCGCGAGCAGTACTTC

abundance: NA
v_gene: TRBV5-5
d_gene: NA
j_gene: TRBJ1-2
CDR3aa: CASSFRGDYGYTF
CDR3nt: TGTGCCAGCAGCTTCCGGGGGGACTATGGCTACACCTTC

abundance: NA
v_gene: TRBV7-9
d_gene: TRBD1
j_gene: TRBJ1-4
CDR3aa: CASSLGQGGSGKLFF
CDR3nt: TGTGCCAGCAGCCTTGGACAGGGGGGAAGCGGAAAACTGTTTTTT

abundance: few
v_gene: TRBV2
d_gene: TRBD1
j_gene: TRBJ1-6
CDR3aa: CASIADRNNSPLHF
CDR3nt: TGTGCCAGCATCGCGGACAGGAATAATTCACCCCTCCACTTT

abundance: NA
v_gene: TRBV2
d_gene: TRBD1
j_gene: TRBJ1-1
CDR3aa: CASSELGQGGTEAFF
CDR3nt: TGTGCCAGCAGTGAGTTAGGACAGGGCGGCACTGAAGCTTTCTTT

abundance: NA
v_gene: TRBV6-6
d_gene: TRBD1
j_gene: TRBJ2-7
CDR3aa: CASSILPGQSSYEQYF
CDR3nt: TGTGCCAGCAGCATTCTACCGGGACAGAGTTCCTACGAGCAGTACTTC

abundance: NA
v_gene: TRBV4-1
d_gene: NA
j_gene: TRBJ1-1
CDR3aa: CASSPGGMNTEAFF
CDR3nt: TGCGCCAGCAGCCCGGGGGGCATGAACACTGAAGCTTTCTTT

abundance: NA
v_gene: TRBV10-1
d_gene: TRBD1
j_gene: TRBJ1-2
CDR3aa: CASSENSLQGGENGYTF
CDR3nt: TGCGCCAGCAGTGAAAATAGCCTACAGGGGGGTGAAAATGGCTACACCTTC

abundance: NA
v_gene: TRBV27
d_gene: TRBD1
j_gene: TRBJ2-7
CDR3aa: CATLNRDRRFSYEQYF
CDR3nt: TGTGCCACCTTAAATCGGGACAGGCGTTTCTCCTACGAGCAGTACTTC

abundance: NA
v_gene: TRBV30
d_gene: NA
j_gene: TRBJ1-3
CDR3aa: CAWTTDTGNTIYF
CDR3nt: TGTGCCTGGACAACAGATACTGGAAACACCATATATTTT

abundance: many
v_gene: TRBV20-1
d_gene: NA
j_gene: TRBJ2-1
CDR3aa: CSAEDSWEQFF
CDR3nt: TGCAGTGCTGAGGACTCATGGGAGCAGTTCTTC

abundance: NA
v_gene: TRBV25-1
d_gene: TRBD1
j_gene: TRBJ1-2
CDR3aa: CASSDWDRDGSNYGYTF
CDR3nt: TGTGCCAGCAGTGATTGGGACAGGGATGGGTCGAACTATGGCTACACCTTC

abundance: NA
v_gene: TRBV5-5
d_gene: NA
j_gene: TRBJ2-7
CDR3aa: CASSSVGAGSYEQYF
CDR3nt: TGTGCCAGCAGCTCGGTGGGGGCCGGATCGTACGAGCAGTACTTC

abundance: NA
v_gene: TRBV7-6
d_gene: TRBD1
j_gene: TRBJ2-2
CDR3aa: CASSRMTGTNTGELFF
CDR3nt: TGTGCCAGCAGCCGAATGACAGGGACGAACACCGGGGAGCTGTTTTTT

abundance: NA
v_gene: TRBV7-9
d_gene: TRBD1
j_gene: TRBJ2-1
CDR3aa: CASSRGTGGRQFF
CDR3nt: TGTGCCAGCAGCAGGGGGACAGGGGGCAGGCAGTTCTTC

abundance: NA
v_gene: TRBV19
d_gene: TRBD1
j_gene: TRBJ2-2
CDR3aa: CASSSPGQGFAGELFF
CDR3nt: TGTGCCAGTAGTTCGCCGGGACAGGGGTTCGCCGGGGAGCTGTTTTTT

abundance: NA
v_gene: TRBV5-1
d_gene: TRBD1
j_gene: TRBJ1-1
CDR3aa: CASSPPQGAQSEAFF
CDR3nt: TGCGCCAGCAGCCCTCCCCAGGGGGCTCAGTCTGAAGCTTTCTTT

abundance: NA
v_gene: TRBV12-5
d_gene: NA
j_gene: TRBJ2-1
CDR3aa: CASGLVLERLGSYNEQFF
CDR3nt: TGTGCTAGTGGTTTGGTACTCGAGCGGTTGGGCTCCTACAATGAGCAGTTCTTC

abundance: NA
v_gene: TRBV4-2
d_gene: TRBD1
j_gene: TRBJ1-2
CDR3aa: CASSPFRQGEGYTF
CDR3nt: TGTGCCAGCAGCCCCTTCCGACAGGGGGAAGGCTACACCTTC

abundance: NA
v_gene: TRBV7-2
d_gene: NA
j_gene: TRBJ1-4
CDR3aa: CASSPAVLGAGEKLFF
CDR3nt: TGTGCCAGCAGCCCCGCTGTATTGGGGGCCGGTGAAAAACTGTTTTTT

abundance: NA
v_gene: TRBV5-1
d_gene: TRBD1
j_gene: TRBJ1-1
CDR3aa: CASSKAQGPGLNTEAFF
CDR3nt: TGCGCCAGCAGCAAGGCACAGGGGCCTGGATTGAACACTGAAGCTTTCTTT

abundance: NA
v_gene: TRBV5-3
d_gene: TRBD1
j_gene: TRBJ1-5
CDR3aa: CARSTGQGWLQPQHF
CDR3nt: TGTGCCAGAAGCACGGGACAGGGTTGGTTACAGCCCCAGCATTTT

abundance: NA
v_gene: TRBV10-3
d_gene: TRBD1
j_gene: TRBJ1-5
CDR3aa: CAIGRGPHQPQHF
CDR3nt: TGTGCCATCGGCAGGGGGCCCCATCAGCCCCAGCATTTT

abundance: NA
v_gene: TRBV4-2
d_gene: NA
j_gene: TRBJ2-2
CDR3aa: CASRLTGSRRGELFF
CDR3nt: TGTGCCAGCAGGCTGACAGGTTCCCGAAGGGGGGAGCTGTTTTTT

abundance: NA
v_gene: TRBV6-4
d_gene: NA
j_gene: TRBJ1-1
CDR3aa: CASSAPEGDTEAFF
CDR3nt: TGTGCCAGCAGTGCCCCCGAAGGGGACACTGAAGCTTTCTTT

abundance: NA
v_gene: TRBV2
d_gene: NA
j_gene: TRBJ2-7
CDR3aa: CASSDWAGYEQYF
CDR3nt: TGTGCCAGCAGTGATTGGGCAGGCTACGAGCAGTACTTC

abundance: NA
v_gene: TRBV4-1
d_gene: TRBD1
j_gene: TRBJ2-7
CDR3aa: CASSLRGGTGVDEQYF
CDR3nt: TGCGCCAGCAGCCTCCGGGGAGGGACAGGGGTCGACGAGCAGTACTTC

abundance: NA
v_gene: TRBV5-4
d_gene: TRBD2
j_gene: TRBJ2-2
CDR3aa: CASSFPRTSGGETNTGELFF
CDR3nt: TGTGCCAGCAGCTTTCCAAGGACTAGCGGGGGGGAGACGAACACCGGGGAGCTGTTTTTT

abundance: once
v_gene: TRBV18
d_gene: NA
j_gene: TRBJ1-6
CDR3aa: CASSLGAIGNSPLHF
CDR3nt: TGTGCCAGCTCCCTAGGGGCTATAGGGAATTCACCCCTCCACTTT

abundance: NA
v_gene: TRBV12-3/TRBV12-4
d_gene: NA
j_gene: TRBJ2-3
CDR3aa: CASGRRGEDTQYF
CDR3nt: TGTGCCAGCGGCCGGCGAGGTGAAGATACGCAGTATTTT

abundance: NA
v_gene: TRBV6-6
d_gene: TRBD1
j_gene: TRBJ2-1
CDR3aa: CASSFRTGTQNEQFF
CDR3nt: TGTGCCAGCAGTTTCCGGACAGGGACACAGAATGAGCAGTTCTTC

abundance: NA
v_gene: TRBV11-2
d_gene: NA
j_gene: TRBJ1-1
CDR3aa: CASSSLPGGEAFF
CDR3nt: TGTGCCAGCAGCTCCCTGCCCGGAGGAGAAGCTTTCTTT

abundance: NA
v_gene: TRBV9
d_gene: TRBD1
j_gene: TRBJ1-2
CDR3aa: CASSVDQDRGYGYTF
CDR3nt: TGTGCCAGCAGCGTAGACCAGGACAGGGGGTATGGCTACACCTTC

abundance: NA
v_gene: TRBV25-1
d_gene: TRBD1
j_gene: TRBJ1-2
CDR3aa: CASSEPGGNYGYTF
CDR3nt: TGTGCCAGCAGTGAACCAGGGGGTAACTATGGCTACACCTTC

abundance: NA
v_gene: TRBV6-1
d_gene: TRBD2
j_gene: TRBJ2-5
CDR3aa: CASSGTSGGVGETQYF
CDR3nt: TGTGCCAGCAGTGGTACTAGCGGGGGGGTGGGAGAGACCCAGTACTTC

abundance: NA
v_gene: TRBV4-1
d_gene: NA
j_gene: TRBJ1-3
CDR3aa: CASSQEGVLRVGRGNTIYF
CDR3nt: TGCGCCAGCAGCCAAGAAGGGGTCTTGCGCGTGGGGCGAGGAAACACCATATATTTT

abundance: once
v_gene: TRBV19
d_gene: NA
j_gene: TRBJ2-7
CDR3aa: CASSKDRNSYEQYF
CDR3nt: TGTGCCAGTAGTAAAGACAGGAACTCCTACGAGCAGTACTTC

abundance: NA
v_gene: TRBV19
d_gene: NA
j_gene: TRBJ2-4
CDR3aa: CASSTVKLLAKNIQYF
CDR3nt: TGTGCCAGTAGCACAGTTAAACTCTTAGCCAAAAACATTCAGTACTTC

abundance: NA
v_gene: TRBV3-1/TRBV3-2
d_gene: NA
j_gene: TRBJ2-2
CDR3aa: CASSQEGATGELFF
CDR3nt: TGTGCCAGCAGCCAAGAAGGGGCAACCGGGGAGCTGTTTTTT

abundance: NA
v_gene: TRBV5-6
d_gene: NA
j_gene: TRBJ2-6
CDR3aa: CASSLGTGQVTGANVLTF
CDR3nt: TGTGCCAGCAGCTTGGGCACAGGGCAGGTGACTGGGGCCAACGTCCTGACTTTC

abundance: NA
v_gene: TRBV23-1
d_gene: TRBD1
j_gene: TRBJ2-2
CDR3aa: CASRNTRDRDTGELFF
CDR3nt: TGCGCCAGCAGAAATACCCGGGACAGGGACACCGGGGAGCTGTTTTTT

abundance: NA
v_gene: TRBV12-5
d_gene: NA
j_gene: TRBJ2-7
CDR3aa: CASGLVQGGEQYF
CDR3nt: TGTGCTAGTGGTTTGGTACAGGGTGGCGAGCAGTACTTC